The rows below give T cell receptor beta chains drawn from one sample of a study of human T cells and chemical hapten exposure. Each CDR3 protein gets one entry after TCRdb re-called the RACE reads with MiXCR. Counted here are some 250,000 distinct CDR3 sequences, just under 8% occurring once; the ten biggest clones make up 0.9% to 1.5%. The sequencing here drew on whole blood, taken in connection with sensitization to the hapten diphenylcyclopropenone (DPC). Receptor source: a man aged 18-30 years with alopecia areata. Some clones in this sample may be carry-over from other donors' samples. The conserved cysteine and the conserved F or W are not part of the CDR3 here.

V gene: TRBV24-1; J gene: TRBJ2-3; CDR3 protein: ATSDRLAGGPDTQY
V gene: TRBV7-9; J gene: TRBJ1-1; CDR3 protein: ASSSWANTEAF
V gene: TRBV5-1; J gene: TRBJ2-1; CDR3 protein: ASSLYRGSSYNEQF
V gene: TRBV24-1; J gene: TRBJ2-1; CDR3 protein: ATSDPGLASGNEQF
V gene: TRBV9; J gene: TRBJ1-3; CDR3 protein: ASSPGHLGNTIY
V gene: TRBV6-1; J gene: TRBJ1-2; CDR3 protein: ASSSGQGLTNYGYT
V gene: TRBV28; J gene: TRBJ2-7; CDR3 protein: ASSFGRALYEQY
V gene: TRBV12-3/TRBV12-4; J gene: TRBJ1-1; CDR3 protein: ASRIDRHMNTEAF
V gene: TRBV6-2/TRBV6-3; J gene: TRBJ2-7; CDR3 protein: ASTKGPYEQY
V gene: TRBV10-3; J gene: TRBJ2-2; CDR3 protein: AILSTGITNTGELF
V gene: TRBV25-1; J gene: TRBJ1-5; CDR3 protein: ASSEGDRYSQPQH
V gene: TRBV4-3; J gene: TRBJ1-4; CDR3 protein: ASSQVVDSRGEKLF
V gene: TRBV24-1; J gene: TRBJ2-1; CDR3 protein: ATSDTLNEQF
V gene: TRBV12-3/TRBV12-4; J gene: TRBJ2-7; CDR3 protein: ASSLNRLPYEQY
V gene: TRBV20-1; J gene: TRBJ2-4; CDR3 protein: SGTGSNIQY
V gene: TRBV20-1; J gene: TRBJ1-6; CDR3 protein: SARDARRGNSPLH
V gene: TRBV6-5; J gene: TRBJ1-2; CDR3 protein: ATRGGTQYGYT
V gene: TRBV6-6; J gene: TRBJ1-5; CDR3 protein: ASSYAVGTAQSNQPQH
V gene: TRBV6-5; J gene: TRBJ2-5; CDR3 protein: ASILNPGLNQETQY
V gene: TRBV20-1; J gene: TRBJ2-5; CDR3 protein: SFPGTVQETQY
V gene: TRBV10-3; J gene: TRBJ1-5; CDR3 protein: AINEPQGYQPQH
V gene: TRBV9; J gene: TRBJ1-6; CDR3 protein: ASSVVTDNSPLH
V gene: TRBV6-2/TRBV6-3; J gene: TRBJ1-6; CDR3 protein: ASSYVAGRYNSPLH
V gene: TRBV7-9; J gene: TRBJ1-1; CDR3 protein: ASSRIVDGTEAF
V gene: TRBV10-3; J gene: TRBJ1-6; CDR3 protein: AISESISKDNSPLH
V gene: TRBV19; J gene: TRBJ2-1; CDR3 protein: ASSIDGTVNEQF
V gene: TRBV20-1; J gene: TRBJ1-2; CDR3 protein: SAREAAGGGGYT
V gene: TRBV7-8; J gene: TRBJ2-1; CDR3 protein: ASSSSLAGVYNEQF
V gene: TRBV6-5; J gene: TRBJ2-5; CDR3 protein: ASSRLAGARETKY